This T cell receptor (beta chain) was captured by sequencing in a study of long-term antiretroviral therapy in people with HIV. A v3.0 immunoSEQ assay was performed at survey level. Repertoires were generated with immunoSEQ multiplex PCR, while TCRdb's copy carries only in-frame clones and drops some. The repertoire includes roughly 28,000 clones, 75% to 85% of them detected once, and approximately 15% sits in the top ten. Germline CDR1 is SNHLY and CDR2 is FYNNEI. With V trimmed by 7 bases and J by 4 bases, 4 bases remained unmatched. The CDR3 contains 13 residues. This clone has just one count. Specimen: unsorted PBMCs, collected 2.9 years after starting antiretroviral therapy. The TCR originated in a man aged 50 to 59 with HIV. This chain uses TRBV2 with TRBJ1-5; 7 bases align to TRBD1. Here the CDR3 reads CASKETGNQPQHF. The CDR3 nucleotides read TGTGCCAGCAAAGAGACAGGGAATCAGCCCCAGCATTTT. Full variable domain (outside the CDR3, taken from reference TRBV2 and TRBJ1-5): EPEVTQTPSHQVTQMGQEVILRCVPISNHLYFYWYRQILGQKVEFLVSFYNNEISEKSEIFDDQFSVERPDGSNFTLKIRSTKLEDSAMYFCASKETGNQPQHFGDGTRLSIL.